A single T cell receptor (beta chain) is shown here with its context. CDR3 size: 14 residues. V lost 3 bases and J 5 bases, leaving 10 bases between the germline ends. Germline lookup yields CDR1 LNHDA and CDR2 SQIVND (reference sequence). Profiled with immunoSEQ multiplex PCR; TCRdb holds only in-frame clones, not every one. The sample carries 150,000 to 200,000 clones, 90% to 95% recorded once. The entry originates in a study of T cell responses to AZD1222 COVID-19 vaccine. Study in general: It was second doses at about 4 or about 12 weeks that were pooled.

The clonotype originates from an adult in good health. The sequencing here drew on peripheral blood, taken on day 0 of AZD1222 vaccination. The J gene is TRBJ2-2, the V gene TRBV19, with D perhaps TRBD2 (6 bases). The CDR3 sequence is CASSIDGGTGELFF. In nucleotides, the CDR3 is TGTGCCAGTAGTATTGATGGAGGGACCGGGGAGCTGTTTTTT.